These 17 T cell receptor beta chains came from one sample sequenced in a study of blood T cell repertoires in COVID-19. Measured with immunoSEQ multiplex PCR; TCRdb has only the in-frame clones, and not every one. The sample shows roughly 74,000 clones, around nine tenths of them seen only once. Specimen: peripheral blood. The receptors derive from a woman of 80 years or more with active or convalescent COVID-19.

The chain joins TRBV9 to TRBJ1-5; the D is unclear. In germline, CDR1 is SGDLS, CDR2 YYNGEE. Trimming took 4 bases from V and 3 from J, leaving 11 bases between them. The CDR3 is 14 amino acids. This CDR3 reads CASSPAGANQPQHF. DNA of the CDR3: TGTGCCAGCAGCCCAGCGGGAGCCAATCAGCCCCAGCATTTT.

The CDR3 nucleotides read TGTGCCAGTAGTAGGCGGGCTGGGGGCGCCGGGGAGCTGTTTTTT. The encoded protein is CASSRRAGGAGELFF. The chain links TRBV19 to TRBJ2-2, with D possibly being TRBD1 (6 bases). This CDR3 has 15 residues. Germline CDR1 and CDR2: LNHDA and SQIVND (reference sequence). Trimming shortened V by 4 bases and J by 6 bases, and 15 bases separated the two germline ends.

The chain has TRBV5-1 and TRBJ2-5, with a weak D call TRBD1 (6 bases). The CDR3 is 13 residues long. Germline V CDR1 and CDR2: SGHRS, YFSETQ. Trimming cost V 4 bases and J 5 bases, with 12 bases left between them. The CDR3 loop is CASSGTGLETQYF. CDR3 in DNA: TGCGCCAGCAGCGGTACAGGGTTGGAGACCCAGTACTTC.

This sequence joins TRBV9 and TRBJ2-2; TRBD1 matches at 7 bases. V gave up 2 bases and J gave up 7 bases; unmatched junction bases: 2. The CDR3 is 13 residues long. Looked up from germline, CDR1 is SGDLS and CDR2 is YYNGEE. DNA of the CDR3: TGTGCCAGCAGCGTTACAGGGGTCGGGGAGCTGTTTTTT. Amino acids: CASSVTGVGELFF.

The rearrangement uses TRBV28 and TRBJ1-4; D is perhaps TRBD1 (6 bases). The V gene's germline CDR1 is MDHEN and CDR2 SYDVKM. V was cut by 5 bases and J by 4 bases, with 11 bases left in between. The CDR3 consists of 14 residues. CDR3 nucleotides: TGTGCCAGCAGTACCAGGGGTCTTAATGAAAAACTGTTTTTT. As protein: CASSTRGLNEKLFF.

This clone showed up just once. Germline and junction disagree at one end, which may indicate a read error. This sequence joins TRBV5-5 and TRBJ2-7; the D gene is possibly TRBD2 (5 bases). Germline loops: CDR1 SGHKS, CDR2 YYEKEE (reference sequence). The CDR3 has 9 amino acids. The CDR3 reads CLAEHEQYF. DNA of the CDR3: TGCCTAGCTGAACACGAGCAGTACTTC.

The V gene is TRBV6-1, the J gene TRBJ1-5; the D gene is possibly TRBD1 (6 bases). The CDR3 has 14 residues. V lost 5 bases to trimming and J lost 5 bases, with 13 bases between them. Germline CDR1 reads MNHNS; CDR2 reads SASEGT. Here the CDR3 DNA reads TGTGCCAGCAGTTTCACAGGGAAAGATCAGCCCCAGCATTTT. As protein: CASSFTGKDQPQHF.

The rearrangement joins TRBV3-1 (or the pseudogene TRBV3-2) to TRBJ2-7; no definite D call. The CDR3 runs to 15 residues. Trimming cost V 4 bases and J 2 bases, with 15 bases left between them. CDR1 and CDR2 (germline): LGHDT, YNNKEL (reference sequence). The CDR3 is CASSPSLLSTYEQYF. CDR3 bases: TGTGCCAGCAGCCCCTCGTTACTTTCAACCTACGAGCAGTACTTC.

The genes are TRBV24-1 and TRBJ1-5; 7 bases align to TRBD1. The germline V gene encodes CDR1 KGHDR and CDR2 SFDVKD. This CDR3 comprises 14 residues. The ends lost 4 bases at V and 5 bases at J; junction bases unmatched: 4. CDR3 sequence: CATSDRDRYQPQHF. For the CDR3, the DNA is TGTGCCACCAGTGACCGGGACAGATATCAGCCCCAGCATTTT.

V is TRBV6-1 and J is TRBJ2-2; the match to TRBD1 covers 7 bases. The CDR3 has 17 amino acids. The ends lost 2 bases at V and 1 base at J; junction bases unmatched: 7. CDR1 is MNHNS and CDR2 is SASEGT in the germline V gene. The CDR3 coding sequence is TGTGCCAGCAGTGAACTCTCAGGGACAGTGAACACCGGGGAGCTGTTTTTT. It yields the protein CASSELSGTVNTGELFF.

This sequence joins TRBV9 and TRBJ2-1, with 8 bases fitting TRBD2. Germline values: CDR1 SGDLS, CDR2 YYNGEE. The CDR3 extends over 14 amino acids. V trimming: 2 bases; J trimming: 7 bases; junction bases outside the gene matches: 5. CDR3 sequence: CASSVSGTWNEQFF. The CDR3 DNA reads as TGTGCCAGCAGCGTTAGCGGGACCTGGAATGAGCAGTTCTTC.

This clone was seen just once. The J gene is TRBJ1-1, the V gene TRBV7-9, with D possibly being TRBD1 (5 bases). This CDR3 spans 15 amino acids. Germline V gives CDR1 SEHNR, CDR2 FQNEAQ (reference sequence). V lost 1 base, J lost 1 base, and 10 bases lay in between. The CDR3 sequence: CASSLVGGRNTEAFF. The DNA for the CDR3 is TGTGCCAGCAGCTTAGTTGGGGGGAGGAACACTGAAGCTTTCTTT.

CDR3 loop: CASSPPPDRGYGYTF. DNA for the CDR3: TGTGCCAGCAGCCCCCCTCCGGACAGGGGCTATGGCTACACCTTC. The chain recombines TRBV3-1 (or the pseudogene TRBV3-2) with TRBJ1-2; the match to TRBD1 covers 9 bases. With V trimmed by 4 bases and J by 4 bases, 7 bases remained unmatched. The germline CDR1 and CDR2 sequences are LGHDT and YNNKEL (reference sequence). This CDR3 contains 15 residues.

The chain recombines TRBV29-1 with TRBJ2-7; 7 bases align to TRBD2. The CDR3 contains 13 residues. The junction had 6 bases not matched to a gene; V was cut back by 7 bases and J by 0 bases. Per germline, CDR1 SQVTM and CDR2 ANQGSEA. The CDR3 region is CSGTTSASYEQYF. The CDR3 bases are TGCAGCGGTACCACTAGCGCCTCCTACGAGCAGTACTTC.

This chain links TRBV6-2 or TRBV6-3 with TRBJ2-5, with TRBD2 matching over 9 bases. Germline CDR1 MNHEY, CDR2 SVGEGT. The V and J ends lost 2 bases and 5 bases, in that order; junction bases with no gene match: 15. This CDR3 contains 18 residues. CDR3 loop: CASSYPRPSRGGAETQYF. The CDR3 DNA sequence: TGTGCCAGCAGTTACCCTAGACCCTCTCGCGGGGGGGCGGAGACCCAGTACTTC.

The chain employs TRBV19 and TRBJ1-5, with TRBD1 matching over 7 bases. The CDR3 runs 14 residues. Trimming cost V 6 bases and J 2 bases; bases outside gene matches: 4. Germline V CDR1 and CDR2: LNHDA, SQIVND (reference sequence). CDR3 in amino acids: CASRQGIGNQPQHF. The CDR3 coding sequence is TGTGCCAGTAGACAGGGGATAGGCAATCAGCCCCAGCATTTT.

The V and J genes are TRBV10-3 and TRBJ1-3, with D uncertain. CDR1 is ENHRY and CDR2 is SYGVKD in the germline V gene. This CDR3 is built from 12 residues. With 10 bases removed from V and 0 bases from J, the gap between germline ends came to 7 bases. CDR3 nucleotides: TGTGCCACCCGGGTCTCTGGAAACACCATATATTTT. This gives the protein CATRVSGNTIYF.